What follows is one T cell receptor beta chain and its context. Antigen specificity is unknown. The sample originates from a study of cytomegalovirus exposure and HLA in healthy donors. Study-wide points: It was reported in a later analysis that an Asian-associated ancestry cluster showed fewer N-insertions than the approximately 670-donor mean. Some public TCRs appeared in many individuals, while most sequences were rare.

CDR1 is LGHNA and CDR2 is YSLEER in the germline V gene. The CDR3 has 18 residues. Trimming left V 1 base short and J 6 bases short, with 23 bases between. At sampling all donors were nominally healthy, likely with unrecorded immune exposures. The study ran its PCR with 60 Vbeta and 13 Jbeta primers. Some clones are missing from TCRdb's copy, which holds only in-frame ones; the method was immunoSEQ multiplex PCR. Altogether about 170,000 clones are present, 70% to 90% being singletons, with the ten largest covering approximately 2.5%. The specimen was PBMCs. This clonotype was sampled from a man between 25 and 39 years old in good health and CMV-seropositive. The chain recombines TRBV4-3 with TRBJ2-3; D might be TRBD2 (6 bases). The CDR3 protein is CASSQAAASALVQDTQYF. CDR3 coding DNA: TGCGCCAGCAGCCAAGCAGCCGCTAGCGCCCTGGTACAGGATACGCAGTATTTT.